Here is one T cell receptor (beta chain) with its context. Here immunoSEQ multiplex PCR was the method, and the copy in TCRdb shows in-frame clones only, minus some. The table lists about 98,000 clones, around 86% of them singletons. The data were taken from a study of preoperative IRX-2 immunotherapy in early breast cancer. Trimming stripped 0 bases from V and 3 bases from J, with 8 bases between. Germline-derived CDR1 and CDR2 are LNHNV and YYDKDF (reference sequence). The CDR3 spans 14 residues. Noted treatment: preoperative locoregional IRX-2 cytokine immunotherapy. Patients received preoperative, locoregional IRX-2 cytokine immunotherapy in a phase Ib study.

The sequencing here drew on tumor tissue, taken after IRX-2 immunotherapy. The clonotype was recovered from a human donor with breast cancer. J is TRBJ2-5 and V is TRBV15; the D is unclear. This CDR3 is CATSRDRAEETQYF. The DNA for the CDR3 is TGTGCCACCAGCAGAGATCGGGCAGAAGAGACCCAGTACTTC.